Each of the 9 T cell receptor beta chains below was sequenced from the same sample in a study of cytomegalovirus exposure and HLA in healthy donors. It was with 60 Vbeta and 13 Jbeta primers that the PCR ran. Sequenced by immunoSEQ multiplex PCR; TCRdb stores in-frame clones only, minus some. The sample lists 150,000 to 200,000 clones, 65% to 85% occurring once. The sequenced sample was PBMCs. These receptors were obtained from a woman aged 40-49 years in good health and CMV-seropositive.

There are a few counts of this clone. The rearrangement joins TRBV30 to TRBJ1-2; D remains ambiguous. CDR3 length: 14 residues. Germline loops: CDR1 GTSNPN, CDR2 SVGIG (reference sequence). Trimming stripped 0 bases from V and 8 bases from J, with 16 bases between. CDR3 in amino acids: CAWSVGPSSWGYTF. In DNA form, the CDR3 reads TGTGCCTGGAGTGTTGGGCCATCTTCGTGGGGCTACACCTTC.

The chain's CDR3 is CASSDRTGGNEAFF. Here the CDR3 DNA reads TGTGCCAGCAGTGACCGGACAGGGGGAAATGAAGCTTTCTTT. The V call is TRBV25-1, the J call TRBJ1-1; 10 nucleotides agree with TRBD1. Germline V gene lookup returns CDR1 MGHDK and CDR2 SYGVNS. V lost 3 bases and J lost 7; bases outside the gene matches: 5. The CDR3 has 14 residues.

This chain links TRBV7-2 with TRBJ2-3; D might be TRBD2 (5 bases). Germline V lookup: CDR1 SGHTA, CDR2 FQGNSA. V shed 5 bases and J shed 9 bases, with 21 bases lying between them. The CDR3 has 15 amino acids. CDR3 nucleotides: TGTGCCAGCAGCGCCCCGGGGAGCGGAAGGTCCACGCAGTATTTT. Translating gives CASSAPGSGRSTQYF.

This clone was counted only a few times. The chain has TRBV18 and TRBJ2-7, with TRBD1 as a possible D gene (6 bases). CDR3 size: 14 residues. Per the germline V gene, CDR1 is KGHSH and CDR2 is LQKENI. V was trimmed by 4 bases and J by 3 bases, leaving 13 bases between them. The CDR3 here is CASSRPGVDYEQYF. In nucleotides, the CDR3 is TGTGCCAGCTCACGGCCAGGGGTAGACTACGAGCAGTACTTC. The variable domain in full, with the rest retrieved from reference TRBV18 and TRBJ2-7, is NAGVMQNPRHLVRRRGQEARLRCSPMKGHSHVYWYRQLPEEGLKFMVYLQKENIIDESGMPKERFSAEFPKEGPSILRIQQVVRGDSAAYFCASSRPGVDYEQYFGPGTRLTVT.

The J gene is TRBJ2-1, the V gene TRBV7-9; TRBD1 might be the D (6 bases). Germline-derived CDR1 and CDR2 are SEHNR and FQNEAQ (reference sequence). The CDR3 spans 15 residues. Trimming cost V 5 bases and J 7 bases, with 18 bases left between them. CDR3 DNA: TGTGCCAGCAGCAAGGGGCAGGGGCCCTGGAATGAGCAGTTCTTC. It translates to CASSKGQGPWNEQFF.

The chain couples TRBV7-2 to TRBJ1-6, with D possibly TRBD1 on 5 matching bases. Germline CDR1 SGHTA, CDR2 FQGNSA. Trimming took off 4 bases at V and 8 bases at J, with 15 bases between the two ends. The CDR3 length is 15 residues. The CDR3 protein is CASSSGAGNYSPLHF. The DNA of the CDR3 is TGTGCCAGCAGCTCGGGAGCAGGGAATTATTCACCCCTCCACTTT.

This clone was detected once. The chain recombines TRBV19 with TRBJ2-1; D is uncertain. CDR1 is LNHDA and CDR2 is SQIVND in the germline V gene (reference sequence). The CDR3 covers 13 residues. V lost 6 bases and J lost 0, with 6 bases in between. The CDR3 DNA reads as TGTGCCAGTAGCGCTAGCTCCTACAATGAGCAGTTCTTC. Translation gives CASSASSYNEQFF.

J is TRBJ2-7 and V is TRBV6-1, with 7 positions matching TRBD2. The germline gives CDR1 MNHNS, CDR2 SASEGT. The CDR3 spans 17 residues. Trimming took 2 bases from V and 2 from J; bases not matched to a gene: 12. The CDR3 region has the DNA TGTGCCAGCAGTGAAAAGACGGGGGGTGAGACGCCCTACGAGCAGTACTTC. Residues: CASSEKTGGETPYEQYF.

This chain joins TRBV5-5 and TRBJ2-3; TRBD2 matches at 8 bases. The CDR3 covers 12 residues. Germline V gene data show CDR1 as SGHKS and CDR2 as YYEKEE (reference sequence). Trimming removed 2 bases from V and 10 bases from J; junction bases left unmatched: 3. Here the CDR3 reads CASSLAGVSQYF. In nucleotides, the CDR3 is TGTGCCAGCAGCTTAGCGGGAGTGTCGCAGTATTTT.